These 22 T cell receptor beta chains were sequenced from one sample in a study of T cell responses to AZD1222 COVID-19 vaccine. Profiling relied on immunoSEQ multiplex PCR, and the TCRdb table lists in-frame clones only, not all of them. The repertoire holds roughly 62,000 clones, with roughly 70% as singletons. The sequencing here drew on peripheral blood, taken on day 0 of AZD1222 vaccination. The receptor source for this set is an adult in good health.

The chain employs TRBV4-1 and TRBJ2-1; D gene unclear. With 3 bases removed from V and 1 base from J, the gap between germline ends came to 13 bases. Germline CDR1 reads MGHRA; CDR2 reads YSYEKL. The CDR3 extends over 16 amino acids. The CDR3 DNA reads as TGCGCCAGCAGCCAGTCTACGACGGCTTCCTACAATGAGCAGTTCTTC. It yields the protein CASSQSTTASYNEQFF.

The chain joins TRBV30 to TRBJ2-5; 7 bases agree with TRBD2. Germline CDR1 reads GTSNPN; CDR2 reads SVGIG (reference sequence). The CDR3 has 14 amino acids. J lost 5 bases, V lost 8 bases, and 14 bases had no gene match. CDR3 protein: CARAGRGVRETQYF. The CDR3 DNA is TGTGCCCGTGCGGGGAGGGGAGTACGGGAGACCCAGTACTTC.

The chain links TRBV29-1 to TRBJ2-2; D not certain. The CDR3 totals 11 residues. Trimming shortened V by 6 bases and J by 6 bases, and 8 bases separated the two germline ends. The germline V gene encodes CDR1 SQVTM and CDR2 ANQGSEA. CDR3 bases: TGCAGCGTAATAATCGCCGGGGAGCTGTTTTTT. Its protein is CSVIIAGELFF.

V usage is TRBV9 and J usage is TRBJ1-1, with a tentative D call TRBD1 (5 bases). The germline gives CDR1 SGDLS, CDR2 YYNGEE. This CDR3 spans 13 amino acids. Trimming removed 0 bases at V and 4 bases at J, with 7 bases between. As DNA, the CDR3 is TGTGCCAGCAGCGTAGGGGGGAGCACTGAAGCTTTCTTT. As protein: CASSVGGSTEAFF.

The CDR3 loop reads CASSSAGSYQETQYF. DNA of the CDR3: TGTGCCAGCAGCTCGGCGGGGTCGTACCAAGAGACCCAGTACTTC. The chain carries TRBV5-4 and TRBJ2-5; the D gene is possibly TRBD2 (6 bases). The CDR3 covers 15 residues. Trimming left V 3 bases short and J 0 bases short, with 12 bases between. Germline V gene lookup returns CDR1 SGHNT and CDR2 YYREEE (reference sequence).

The chain couples TRBV6-6 to TRBJ1-4, with D hard to call. Germline CDR1 reads MNHNY; CDR2 reads SVGAGI (reference sequence). With 5 bases removed from V and 0 bases from J, the gap between germline ends came to 10 bases. CDR3 length equals 15 residues. The CDR3 DNA reads TGTGCCAGCAGTGACGACGGTGCAACTAATGAAAAACTGTTTTTT. Translated, it gives CASSDDGATNEKLFF.

V and J are TRBV5-1 and TRBJ2-5, with 11 bases fitting TRBD2. Per the germline V gene, CDR1 is SGHRS and CDR2 is YFSETQ. With 4 bases clipped from V and 3 bases from J, the junction kept 8 bases outside the gene matches. The CDR3 is 16 amino acids. CDR3 loop: CASSPASGGYKETQYF. The CDR3 coding sequence is TGCGCCAGCAGCCCCGCTAGCGGGGGGTACAAAGAGACCCAGTACTTC.

The rearrangement links TRBV18 to TRBJ2-2, with a weak D call TRBD2 (5 bases). The CDR3 consists of 15 residues. CDR1 is KGHSH and CDR2 is LQKENI in the germline V gene. V was pared by 2 bases and J by 4 bases, with 11 bases between. CDR3 DNA: TGTGCCAGCTCACCATTTCAAGCGGCCACCGGGGAGCTGTTTTTT. Translation: CASSPFQAATGELFF.

The chain has TRBV18 and TRBJ2-1; TRBD2 is a possible D gene (6 bases). The ends were cut back, 3 bases at V and 10 bases at J, with 22 bases in the middle. Germline loops: CDR1 KGHSH, CDR2 LQKENI. This CDR3 has 16 residues. The CDR3 sequence: CASSPYGGEGSGEQFF. In DNA form, the CDR3 reads TGTGCCAGCTCACCTTACGGAGGGGAAGGGTCCGGAGAGCAGTTCTTC.

This clone has a single count. The rearrangement links TRBV6-2 or TRBV6-3 to TRBJ1-2; 7 bases are a match to TRBD1. In germline, CDR1 is MNHEY, CDR2 SVGEGT. J was trimmed by 6 bases and V by 5 bases; bases with no gene match: 3. The CDR3 has 12 residues. CDR3 bases: TGTGCCAGCAGTAGACAGGGAAATGGCTACACCTTC. Amino acid sequence: CASSRQGNGYTF.

The chain is built from TRBV6-2 or TRBV6-3 and TRBJ1-3; D is uncertain. Germline lookup yields CDR1 MNHEY and CDR2 SVGEGT. The CDR3 runs to 11 residues. The V gene lost 0 bases and the J gene lost 11 bases, with 5 bases spanning the gap. CDR3 bases: TGTGCCAGCAGTTACTCGAGGGCCATATATTTT. Translation gives CASSYSRAIYF.

CDR3 region: CSVERGQGGTEAFF. The CDR3 bases are TGCAGCGTTGAAAGGGGACAGGGAGGGACTGAAGCTTTCTTT. The J gene is TRBJ1-1, the V gene TRBV29-1; TRBD1 agrees at 9 bases. The V segment lost 2 bases and the J segment 5 bases; nucleotides outside the gene matches: 6. There are 14 residues in the CDR3. Germline V CDR1 and CDR2: SQVTM, ANQGSEA.

The rearrangement joins TRBV29-1 to TRBJ2-1; 7 bases agree with TRBD1. The CDR3 is 14 amino acids. CDR1 and CDR2 (germline): SQVTM, ANQGSEA. V was clipped by 5 bases and J by 11 bases; unmatched bases: 15. CDR3 DNA sequence: TGCAGCGTTTGGGTCCAAACCGGGACAGACCAGCAGTTCTTC. It is translated as CSVWVQTGTDQQFF.

In this sample, this clone turned up a few times. CDR3 nucleotides: TGTGCCAGCAGCTTAGTGCAGGGGGGTGGCTATGGCTACACCTTC. As protein: CASSLVQGGGYGYTF. V usage is TRBV11-2 and J usage is TRBJ1-2; 7 nucleotides line up with TRBD1. The CDR3 runs 15 residues. The V segment lost 1 base and the J segment 4 bases; nucleotides outside the gene matches: 6. Per germline, CDR1 SGHAT and CDR2 FQNNGV.

V gene TRBV7-9 combines with J gene TRBJ1-1; possible D gene TRBD1, 5 bases. V lost 1 base to trimming and J lost 4 bases, with 10 bases between them. The CDR3 has 14 residues. Germline assignment: CDR1 SEHNR and CDR2 FQNEAQ (reference sequence). DNA of the CDR3: TGTGCCAGCAGCTTAGTCGGGGCGGGCACTGAAGCTTTCTTT. It yields the protein CASSLVGAGTEAFF.

This clone was found a few times. This rearrangement joins TRBV3-1 (or the pseudogene TRBV3-2) to TRBJ1-1; 7 nucleotides line up with TRBD1. This CDR3 has 15 residues. Germline V lookup: CDR1 LGHDT, CDR2 YNNKEL (reference sequence). Trimming removed 3 bases from V and 3 bases from J; junction bases left unmatched: 7. The CDR3 nucleotides read TGTGCCAGCAGCCATCCCCAGAGGGGGCACACTGAAGCTTTCTTT. Its protein product is CASSHPQRGHTEAFF.

The rearrangement links TRBV5-6 to TRBJ2-1; D may match TRBD1 or TRBD2 (5 bases each). Germline V lookup: CDR1 SGHDT, CDR2 YYEEEE. The CDR3 extends over 13 amino acids. CDR3 protein: CASTSWGMDEQFF. CDR3 DNA: TGTGCTAGTACGTCTTGGGGGATGGATGAGCAGTTCTTC. The whole variable domain, filled in from reference TRBV5-6 and TRBJ2-1, reads DAGVTQSPTHLIKTRGQQVTLRCSPKSGHDTVSWYQQALGQGPQFIFQYYEEEERQRGNFPDRFSGHQFPNYSSELNVNALLLGDSALYLCASTSWGMDEQFFGPGTRLTVL.

The CDR3 loop is CASSQETQGSYGYTF. DNA of the CDR3: TGCGCCAGCAGCCAAGAAACCCAGGGGAGCTATGGCTACACCTTC. The chain carries TRBV4-3 and TRBJ1-2, with D perhaps TRBD1 (6 bases). The ends were cut back, 0 bases at V and 4 bases at J, with 12 bases in the middle. Germline CDR1 and CDR2: LGHNA and YSLEER. CDR3 length: 15 amino acids.

This chain uses TRBV7-9 with TRBJ2-3; D might be TRBD1 (5 bases). V gave up 5 bases and J gave up 6 bases, with 12 bases separating them. This CDR3 contains 13 residues. Germline lookup yields CDR1 SEHNR and CDR2 FQNEAQ (reference sequence). Written as DNA, the CDR3 is TGTGCCAGCAGCGGGGCCACCGGGGATACGCAGTATTTT. Translation gives CASSGATGDTQYF.

This chain joins TRBV6-2 or TRBV6-3 and TRBJ2-7; D is unresolved. Trimming shortened V by 6 bases and J by 2 bases, and 8 bases separated the two germline ends. In germline, CDR1 is MNHEY, CDR2 SVGEGT. The CDR3 has 12 amino acids. The CDR3 sequence: CASSRMTYEQYF. In DNA form, the CDR3 reads TGTGCCAGCAGCCGCATGACCTACGAGCAGTACTTC.

This chain uses TRBV6-5 with TRBJ1-3; D unresolved. Germline CDR1 reads MNHEY; CDR2 reads SVGAGI. V lost 10 bases and J 4 bases, leaving 14 bases between the germline ends. The CDR3 spans 13 residues. The CDR3 here is CATEGPEGNTIYF. The CDR3 DNA reads TGTGCCACCGAGGGCCCTGAGGGAAACACCATATATTTT.

The chain uses TRBV19 and TRBJ2-5; no definite D call. Trimming cost V 7 bases and J 6 bases, with 12 bases left between them. The CDR3 covers 12 residues. Germline CDR1 reads LNHDA; CDR2 reads SQIVND (reference sequence). CDR3 loop: CASNLKEQTQYF. The CDR3 DNA is TGTGCCAGTAATTTGAAGGAACAGACCCAGTACTTC.